This TCR beta chain was captured in a study of shared clonotypes between healthy human individuals. Study overall: The donors, a couple of women and a few men, were aged 18 to 49.

This CDR3 region has 13 residues. V was cut by 9 bases and J by 0 bases, with 12 bases left in between. Germline V gene lookup returns CDR1 SGHRS and CDR2 YFSETQ. Researchers reported that CD8 memory united CD45RO+ cells with CCR7-negative CD45RA+ TemRA cells. The authors loaded about 200 ng DNA, tens of thousands of T cell genomes, into sorted-subset replicate PCRs. Profiled with immunoSEQ multiplex PCR; TCRdb holds only in-frame clones, not every one. This sample carries about 110,000 clones, about 63% of them seen once, and the ten largest clones take approximately 25%. The table lists this clone with many counts. Its target is unknown. Study observations and caveats: Naive subsets generally had larger estimated richness than memory subsets.

This chain connects TRBV5-1 to TRBJ1-1; no clear D gene. The TCR sequence derives from a woman aged 25 to 45 in good health. The specimen was memory CD8+ T cells sorted from blood. Noted subset: CD45RO+ cells pooled with CCR7-negative TemRA cells. The CDR3 loop reads CATAENLNTEAFF. CDR3 in DNA: TGCGCCACCGCCGAGAATTTGAACACTGAAGCTTTCTTT.